This T cell receptor (beta chain) was documented in a study of cytomegalovirus exposure and HLA in healthy donors. Findings and caveats of the study: According to a later analysis, donors in an Asian-associated ancestry cluster reportedly had fewer N-insertions than the roughly 640-donor mean. The majority of TCR sequences were rare, yet some public TCRs appeared in many donors.

Vbeta (60) and Jbeta (13) primers were used in the PCR. TCRdb's table, derived via immunoSEQ multiplex PCR, lists solely in-frame clones and lacks some. Here the sample spans about 210,000 clones, about 80% being singletons. Germline CDR1 is SGHDT and CDR2 is YYEEEE. The CDR3 totals 14 residues. Germline trimming cut 3 bases from V and 6 bases from J; bases unmatched to any gene: 6. Turning to this clone: Its cognate antigen is unknown.

Sample: PBMCs. The source is a male donor in good health and CMV-seronegative. This chain uses TRBV5-6 with TRBJ1-1, with 9 bases identical to TRBD1. CDR3 protein: CASSSGQGKAEAFF. CDR3 DNA: TGTGCCAGCAGCTCGGGACAGGGAAAAGCTGAAGCTTTCTTT.